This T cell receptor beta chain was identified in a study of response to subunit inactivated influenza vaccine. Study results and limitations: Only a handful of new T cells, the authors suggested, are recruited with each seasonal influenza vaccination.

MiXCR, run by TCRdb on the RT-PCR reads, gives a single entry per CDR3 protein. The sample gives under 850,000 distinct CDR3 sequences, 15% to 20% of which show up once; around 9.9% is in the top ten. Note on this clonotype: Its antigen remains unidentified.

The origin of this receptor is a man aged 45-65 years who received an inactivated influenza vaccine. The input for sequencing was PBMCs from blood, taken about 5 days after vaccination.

The CDR3 region has the DNA TGTGCCAGCAGTTCGGGACAGGGGCTGTTGGCTACGCAGTATTTT. It translates to CASSSGQGLLATQYF. The chain links TRBV6-5 to TRBJ2-3, with TRBD1 matching over 10 bases. The CDR3 loop spans 15 amino acids. The V gene's germline CDR1 is MNHEY and CDR2 SVGAGI. V trimming: 4 bases; J trimming: 8 bases; junction bases outside the gene matches: 9.